These T cell receptor beta chains were read from a single sample in a study of blood T cell repertoires in COVID-19. This table comes from immunoSEQ multiplex PCR, and its TCRdb copy is limited to in-frame clones, with some not included. The sample carries some 50,000 clones, 80% to 90% recorded once. Material for sequencing was peripheral blood. These receptors came from a human donor in a cohort sampled during active COVID-19. Both conserved end residues are part of each CDR3. A D gene is named only where the DNA matches it firmly. Some rows mark clone size as missing; the rest say once, few, many or name a class of expanded clone.

>11|TRBV11-2|.|TRBJ2-1|.
TGTGCCAGCAGTGTGGGGCATGAGCAGTTCTTC
CASSVGHEQFF
>14|TRBV4-2|TRBD1|TRBJ1-4|.
TGTGCCAGCAGCACAGGGGGGCTTGGTGAAAAACTGTTTTTT
CASSTGGLGEKLFF
>15|TRBV9|TRBD1|TRBJ1-2|.
TGTGCCAGCAGCCCCGATCTGGGACAGGCCGGTGGCTACACCTTC
CASSPDLGQAGGYTF
>14|TRBV10-3|TRBD2|TRBJ2-3|.
TGTGCCACCCTAGCGGGGGGGCCGGCAGATACGCAGTATTTT
CATLAGGPADTQYF
>16|TRBV7-9|.|TRBJ2-3|.
TGTGCCAGCAGCTCCATGACCGCGCTAGGCACAGATACGCAGTATTTT
CASSSMTALGTDTQYF
>14|TRBV5-1|.|TRBJ1-6|few
TGCGCCAGCAGCTTGGCCGTCGGAGGTTCACCCCTCCACTTT
CASSLAVGGSPLHF
>13|TRBV5-1|.|TRBJ2-5|.
TGCGCCAGCAGCCCCCAGCGGCAAGAGACCCAGTACTTC
CASSPQRQETQYF
>17|TRBV5-1|TRBD2|TRBJ2-7|.
TGCGCCAGCAGCCTAGGGACTAGCGGGGGCCTAGACTACGAGCAGTACTTC
CASSLGTSGGLDYEQYF
>14|TRBV9|TRBD1|TRBJ1-2|.
TGTGCCAGCAGCCCCGGGACAGGGGTTTATGGCTACACCTTC
CASSPGTGVYGYTF
>16|TRBV6-1|TRBD1|TRBJ1-4|.
TGTGCCAGCAGTGACTGGACAGGAGGAATAGATGAAAAACTGTTTTTT
CASSDWTGGIDEKLFF
>13|TRBV6-2/TRBV6-3|.|TRBJ1-2|once
TGTGCCAGCAGCCGGGGGACAATAGATGGCTACACCTTC
CASSRGTIDGYTF
>15|TRBV28|TRBD1|TRBJ1-1|once
TGTGCCAGCAGTTTACTGACAGGGGTGAACACTGAAGCTTTCTTT
CASSLLTGVNTEAFF
>16|TRBV2|TRBD2|TRBJ2-7|.
TGTGCCACCTCGGGACTAGCGGGGGGCCTCCTTTACGAGCAGTACTTC
CATSGLAGGLLYEQYF
>13|TRBV6-5|TRBD1|TRBJ1-1|.
TGTGCCAGCAGACCCGGGACAGTCGGAGAAGCTTTCTTT
CASRPGTVGEAFF
>15|TRBV27|TRBD1|TRBJ1-5|few
TGTGCCAGCAGTTCGACAGGGGGCCGGGGACAGCCCCAGCATTTT
CASSSTGGRGQPQHF
>18|TRBV27|TRBD2|TRBJ2-1|once
TGTGCCAGCAGTTTAAGATCAGGGGCTAGCGGGGAAAGGGGTGAGCAGTTCTTC
CASSLRSGASGERGEQFF
>17|TRBV7-2|TRBD2|TRBJ2-2|.
TGTGCCAGCAGCCCGCAAGGGGCTAGCGGGGGCACCGGGGAGCTGTTTTTT
CASSPQGASGGTGELFF
>14|TRBV7-8|.|TRBJ1-5|once
TGTGCCAGCAGCGCGGGTTTAAGCAATCAGCCCCAGCATTTT
CASSAGLSNQPQHF
>12|TRBV6-5|.|TRBJ2-7|.
TGTGCCAGCAGTTACAGGGGGTCAGAGCAGTACTTC
CASSYRGSEQYF
>14|TRBV19|TRBD1|TRBJ2-2|.
TGTGCCAGTAAAACAGGGGTCATCTCCGGGGAGCTGTTTTTT
CASKTGVISGELFF
>12|TRBV7-8|.|TRBJ2-7|.
TGTGCCAGCAGCTTAGGCGGTGGGGAGCAGTACTTC
CASSLGGGEQYF
>15|TRBV19|TRBD1|TRBJ1-5|few
TGTGCCAGTAGTAAGGGGACAGCGGGCAATCAGCCCCAGCATTTT
CASSKGTAGNQPQHF
>11|TRBV2|.|TRBJ1-1|.
TGTGCCAGCAGTTATGACACTGAAGCTTTCTTT
CASSYDTEAFF
>15|TRBV6-6|.|TRBJ2-3|.
TGTGCCAGCAGCCCCCTAGGTCAGTTCACAGATACGCAGTATTTT
CASSPLGQFTDTQYF
>15|TRBV5-1|.|TRBJ2-1|.
TGCGCCAGCAGCCGCAATAGCGGATATACGTATGAGCAGTTCTTC
CASSRNSGYTYEQFF
>17|TRBV3-1/TRBV3-2|.|TRBJ2-5|.
TGTGCCAGCACCCCCAGGGGGGCGGGGGGCCTTGGAGAGACCCAGTACTTC
CASTPRGAGGLGETQYF
>19|TRBV19|TRBD2|TRBJ2-3|few
TGTGCCAGTAGCCATAAACCCCCTACTAGCGGGGGCAGCACAGATACGCAGTATTTT
CASSHKPPTSGGSTDTQYF
>15|TRBV11-2|TRBD1|TRBJ1-3|.
TGTGGCCAACAGGGGGATTATTGGTCTGGAAACACCATATATTTT
CGQQGDYWSGNTIYF
>14|TRBV25-1|TRBD1|TRBJ1-2|once
TGTGCCAGCAGTGATCGGGACAGGGCCCCCGGCTACACCTTC
CASSDRDRAPGYTF
>13|TRBV12-3/TRBV12-4|.|TRBJ2-1|few
TGTGCCAGCAGTTTAGTACAGCTTAATGAGCAGTTCTTC
CASSLVQLNEQFF
>14|TRBV6-2/TRBV6-3|.|TRBJ2-7|.
TGTGCCAGCAGTTACTCGGCTAGCTTTTACGAGCAGTACTTC
CASSYSASFYEQYF
>15|TRBV2|.|TRBJ1-4|.
TGTGCCAGCAGGAAGGAGGCCTTGAGGGGGGAAAAACTGTTTTTT
CASRKEALRGEKLFF
>16|TRBV5-8|.|TRBJ2-7|.
TGTGCCAGCAGCCTGGGGGGAGAGGCGACACCCTACGAGCAGTACTTC
CASSLGGEATPYEQYF
>11|TRBV12-3/TRBV12-4|.|TRBJ1-2|.
TGTGCCAGCAGTGGCGGACCGGGAGGGACCTTC
CASSGGPGGTF
>15|TRBV11-3|.|TRBJ2-2|.
TGTGCCAGCAGCTTCCTTCCAGCGAACACCGGGGAGCTGTTTTTT
CASSFLPANTGELFF
>16|TRBV5-4|.|TRBJ2-1|.
TGTGCCAGCAGCTTTCTGGACTCACCCCCCTACAATGAGCAGTTCTTC
CASSFLDSPPYNEQFF
>15|TRBV4-2|TRBD2|TRBJ2-5|.
TGTGCCAGCAGCCAAGGGCCGGCGGGGGGTGAGACCCAGTACTTC
CASSQGPAGGETQYF
>15|TRBV6-2/TRBV6-3|TRBD1|TRBJ1-3|once
TGTGCCAGCAGTTACGGGGACAGCTCTGGAAACACCATATATTTT
CASSYGDSSGNTIYF
>17|TRBV18|TRBD1|TRBJ1-5|.
TGTGCCAGCTCGCTTTTTCAGGGGGCTAGGGGAAATCAGCCCCAGCATTTT
CASSLFQGARGNQPQHF
>13|TRBV7-9|.|TRBJ1-5|.
TGTGCCAGCAGCTTAGCGGCGGGGCAGCCCCAGCATTTT
CASSLAAGQPQHF
>13|TRBV9|TRBD2|TRBJ2-3|.
TGTGCCAGCAGCTGGGGGGGGACAGATACGCAGTATTTT
CASSWGGTDTQYF
>14|TRBV4-2|TRBD1|TRBJ1-2|.
TGTGCCAGCAGCCTCAAAGGACAGGGGGGAGGCTACACCTTC
CASSLKGQGGGYTF
>15|TRBV4-2|.|TRBJ1-2|once
TGTGCCAGCAGCCAAGATCGGAGGGTAGACTATGGCTACACCTTC
CASSQDRRVDYGYTF
>15|TRBV13|TRBD2|TRBJ2-3|.
TGTGCCAGCCGGCTAGCGGGGGGTCTGTCAGATACGCAGTATTTT
CASRLAGGLSDTQYF
>14|TRBV10-2|.|TRBJ1-2|once
TGCGCCAGCAGTGAGAGGCAGGGAAGGGATGGCTACACCTTC
CASSERQGRDGYTF
>16|TRBV4-1|TRBD1|TRBJ1-4|.
TGCGCCAGCAGCCAAGTCCTCGCAACAGGGGATGAAAAACTGTTTTTT
CASSQVLATGDEKLFF
>15|TRBV29-1|TRBD2|TRBJ2-5|.
TGCAGCGTTGAACTAGCGGGGGGAATTCAAGAGACCCAGTACTTC
CSVELAGGIQETQYF
>14|TRBV10-3|TRBD1|TRBJ2-7|.
TGTGCCATCAGCTCGACAGGGATAGGCTACGAGCAGTACTTC
CAISSTGIGYEQYF
>16|TRBV11-2|TRBD1|TRBJ1-4|.
TGTGCCAGCAGCCTACAGGGGGAAAGGGCTAATGAAAAACTGTTTTTT
CASSLQGERANEKLFF
>16|TRBV5-6|TRBD1|TRBJ2-5|few
TGTGCCAGCAGCTTGAATGGACAGGGGATAGAGGAGACCCAGTACTTC
CASSLNGQGIEETQYF
>16|TRBV3-1/TRBV3-2|.|TRBJ2-1|.
TGTGCCAGCAGCCCTCAGGAGCGGAGCTCCTACAATGAGCAGTTCTTC
CASSPQERSSYNEQFF